The T cell receptor beta chain under discussion was sequenced for a study of cytomegalovirus exposure and HLA in healthy donors. About this clone: Its antigen is as yet unknown.

Study-level points and caveats: In a later analysis, HLA-associated TCR beta chains were more clonally expanded than equally common others. There were reportedly fewer N-insertions in an Asian-associated ancestry cluster than the approximately 670-donor mean, in a later analysis. In an earlier analysis, in about 530 donors, most V segments appeared productive either ~90% or ~30% of the time.

The germline CDR1 and CDR2 sequences are KGHSH and LQKENI. V was pared by 3 bases and J by 4 bases, with 5 bases of the junction left unmatched. This CDR3 has 14 amino acids. Donors had nominal health at sampling but likely had unrecorded immune exposures. It was with 60 Vbeta and 13 Jbeta primers that the PCR ran. Data came from immunoSEQ multiplex PCR; TCRdb stores just in-frame clones and leaves some out. The sample carries around 160,000 clones, 78% recorded once. The TCR sequence derives from a middle-aged man in good health and CMV-seropositive. This chain uses TRBV18 with TRBJ1-2; 7 bases fit TRBD1. Sequencing input: PBMCs. CDR3 residues: CASSPRDSAYGYTF. The CDR3 DNA sequence: TGTGCCAGCTCACCGAGGGACAGCGCCTATGGCTACACCTTC.